These T cell receptor beta chains were read from a single sample in a study of cytomegalovirus exposure and HLA in healthy donors. The repertoire was sequenced with immunoSEQ multiplex PCR; TCRdb's copy has only in-frame clones and lacks some. In the table there are 110,000 to 150,000 clones, about 80% of which are singletons. The sample taken for sequencing was PBMCs. Every receptor here comes from a woman aged 55-70 years in good health and CMV-seropositive. The CDR3 runs from the conserved cysteine through the conserved F or W. D genes are given only for firm matches. Clone size, where shown, is once, few, many, or a class for clones that have expanded.

TRBJ2-3,.,TRBD1,TRBV7-2,CASSPTGADTQYF,TGTGCCAGCAGCCCTACAGGGGCAGATACGCAGTATTTT
TRBJ2-7,.,TRBD2,TRBV6-6,CASSQSRAGGYEQYF,TGTGCCAGCAGTCAATCCCGCGCGGGGGGCTACGAGCAGTACTTC
TRBJ2-5,.,TRBD1,TRBV5-4,CASSLAGQGKASQYF,TGTGCCAGCAGCTTGGCCGGACAGGGTAAGGCGAGCCAGTACTTC
TRBJ2-1,once,TRBD1,TRBV12-5,CASGTGTVHNEQFF,TGTGCTAGTGGTACCGGGACAGTTCACAATGAGCAGTTCTTC
TRBJ2-7,.,TRBD1,TRBV4-1,CASSKGTVHEQYF,TGCGCCAGCAGCAAAGGGACAGTCCACGAGCAGTACTTC
TRBJ2-1,.,TRBD2,TRBV27,CASSLWLAGPNEQFF,TGTGCCAGCAGTTTATGGCTAGCGGGACCCAATGAGCAGTTCTTC
TRBJ1-1,.,.,TRBV7-8,CASSLAGLEAFF,TGTGCCAGCAGCTTAGCGGGGCTTGAAGCTTTCTTT
TRBJ2-3,once,.,TRBV28,CASSQGRNTQYF,TGTGCCAGCAGTCAAGGGAGAAATACGCAGTATTTT
TRBJ2-5,.,TRBD1,TRBV27,CASGTQGLVETQYF,TGTGCCAGCGGAACACAGGGGTTGGTGGAGACCCAGTACTTC
TRBJ1-2,.,TRBD1,TRBV28,CASSLLMTGKGGGYTF,TGTGCCAGCAGTTTATTAATGACAGGGAAGGGCGGGGGCTACACCTTC
TRBJ2-2,.,TRBD1,TRBV18,CASSRGQENTGELFF,TGTGCCAGCTCACGGGGACAGGAGAACACCGGGGAGCTGTTTTTT
TRBJ2-7,.,.,TRBV29-1,CSVKVGEVYEQYF,TGCAGCGTTAAGGTCGGGGAGGTCTACGAGCAGTACTTC
TRBJ1-1,.,.,TRBV28,CASSMTANTEAFF,TGTGCCAGCAGTATGACAGCGAACACTGAAGCTTTCTTT
TRBJ1-4,.,TRBD1,TRBV7-2,CASSLAGTGNEKLFF,TGTGCCAGCAGCTTAGCCGGGACAGGAAATGAAAAACTGTTTTTT
TRBJ2-7,.,TRBD2,TRBV7-6,CASSPAAGVSYEQYF,TGTGCCAGCAGCCCGGCCGCGGGGGTAAGCTACGAGCAGTACTTC
TRBJ2-1,.,TRBD2,TRBV19,CACVGGSGNNEQFF,TGTGCCTGTGTGGGGGGGTCGGGGAACAATGAGCAGTTCTTC
TRBJ1-5,.,.,TRBV18,CASSPDQGLQPQHF,TGTGCCAGCTCACCAGACCAGGGGCTTCAGCCCCAGCATTTT
TRBJ2-5,.,.,TRBV7-8,CASSFDWVGETQYF,TGTGCCAGCAGCTTTGACTGGGTTGGGGAGACCCAGTACTTC
TRBJ2-1,.,TRBD2,TRBV4-2,CASSGLIGTSENNEQFF,TGTGCCAGCAGCGGCCTAATCGGGACTAGCGAAAACAATGAGCAGTTCTTC
TRBJ2-5,.,.,TRBV5-6,CASSSGISRPRRGEQYF,TGTGCCAGCAGCTCCGGGATTAGTCGACCTCGGCGTGGAGAGCAGTACTTC
TRBJ1-3,.,.,TRBV7-6,CASSPTLAGAGNTIYF,TGTGCCAGCAGCCCGACTCTGGCGGGGGCCGGAAACACCATATATTTT
TRBJ2-5,.,TRBD2,TRBV28,CASTNSGRGLQETQYF,TGTGCCAGCACCAATAGCGGGAGGGGTCTCCAAGAGACCCAGTACTTC
TRBJ1-2,.,.,TRBV28,CASSFRGRGGYTF,TGTGCCAGCAGTTTCAGGGGCAGAGGTGGCTACACCTTC
TRBJ2-7,.,.,TRBV30,CAWIRGGSTGHEQYF,TGTGCCTGGATTAGGGGCGGCTCCACCGGCCATGAGCAGTACTTC
TRBJ2-7,.,.,TRBV4-2,CASSRGGSDEQYF,TGTGCCAGCAGCCGGGGTGGTAGCGACGAGCAGTACTTC
TRBJ1-5,few,.,TRBV28,CASSLYQGPNQPQHF,TGTGCCAGCAGTTTATACCAGGGGCCCAATCAGCCCCAGCATTTT
TRBJ2-3,.,.,TRBV2,CASSESGESTDTQYF,TGTGCCAGCAGTGAATCGGGGGAGAGCACAGATACGCAGTATTTT
TRBJ2-2,once,.,TRBV7-7,CASSLGPTNTGELFF,TGTGCTAGCAGCTTGGGGCCTACGAACACCGGGGAGCTGTTTTTT
TRBJ2-1,.,TRBD2,TRBV14,CASSQERLAGYNEQFF,TGTGCCAGCAGCCAAGAAAGGCTAGCGGGATACAATGAGCAGTTCTTC
TRBJ2-2,once,TRBD1,TRBV6-5,CASRPGQGTGELFF,TGTGCCAGCAGGCCGGGACAGGGCACCGGGGAGCTGTTTTTT
TRBJ2-3,.,TRBD2,TRBV6-4,CASSLLGTSGTDTQYF,TGTGCCAGCAGCCTACTCGGGACTAGCGGGACAGATACGCAGTATTTT
TRBJ1-2,.,TRBD1,TRBV6-1,CASSDGTGISYGYTF,TGTGCCAGCAGTGACGGGACAGGGATTAGCTATGGCTACACCTTC
TRBJ1-4,.,.,TRBV5-6,CASSEGASTNEKLFF,TGTGCCAGCAGCGAAGGGGCATCAACTAATGAAAAACTGTTTTTT
TRBJ1-2,.,TRBD1,TRBV4-2,CASSQDPGPGQGYGYTF,TGTGCCAGCAGCCAAGATCCAGGGCCGGGACAGGGATATGGCTACACCTTC
TRBJ2-1,.,TRBD1,TRBV5-4,CASSPRTGGGNEQFF,TGTGCCAGCAGCCCCAGGACAGGGGGGGGCAATGAGCAGTTCTTC
TRBJ1-5,.,.,TRBV7-9,CASSPEDSNQPQHF,TGTGCCAGCAGCCCCGAGGACAGTAATCAGCCCCAGCATTTT
TRBJ2-1,many,TRBD2,TRBV5-5,CASSPGLAGAYNEQFF,TGTGCCAGCAGCCCGGGACTAGCGGGAGCTTACAATGAGCAGTTCTTC
TRBJ2-7,.,TRBD1,TRBV29-1,CSVAPGQGNSYEQYF,TGCAGCGTTGCCCCGGGACAGGGAAACTCCTACGAGCAGTACTTC
TRBJ2-6,.,TRBD1,TRBV19,CASRAGGASGANVLTF,TGTGCCAGTAGGGCAGGGGGTGCTTCTGGGGCCAACGTCCTGACTTTC
TRBJ2-1,few,TRBD1,TRBV7-8,CASSFAGGVHNEQFF,TGTGCCAGCAGCTTCGCAGGGGGTGTCCACAATGAGCAGTTCTTC
TRBJ2-3,.,TRBD1,TRBV13,CASSRTTGQGEDTQYF,TGTGCCAGCAGTAGAACGACGGGACAGGGCGAGGATACGCAGTATTTT
TRBJ2-3,few,.,TRBV7-9,CASSVGPPGGTDTQYF,TGTGCCAGCAGCGTGGGCCCCCCGGGGGGCACAGATACGCAGTATTTT
TRBJ1-5,few,.,TRBV6-5,CATGAGAGNQPQHF,TGTGCCACGGGGGCGGGGGCAGGTAATCAGCCCCAGCATTTT
TRBJ2-7,once,.,TRBV30,CAWRDTSGLGYEQYF,TGTGCCTGGAGGGACACCTCGGGACTTGGCTACGAGCAGTACTTC
TRBJ1-4,.,TRBD1,TRBV4-3,CASSQGGGANEKLFF,TGCGCCAGCAGCCAAGGAGGGGGCGCGAATGAAAAACTGTTTTTT
TRBJ1-4,once,.,TRBV7-9,CASSIQGFSNEKLFF,TGTGCCAGCAGCATTCAGGGGTTCTCTAATGAAAAACTGTTTTTT
TRBJ2-1,.,TRBD1,TRBV11-2,CASSRDRGPYNEQFF,TGTGCCAGCAGTCGGGACAGGGGACCCTACAATGAGCAGTTCTTC